This TCR beta chain was recorded in a study of cytomegalovirus exposure and HLA in healthy donors. The primer mix had 60 Vbeta and 13 Jbeta primers. TCRdb keeps only in-frame clones here, not all; method: immunoSEQ multiplex PCR. The sample yields 200,000 to 250,000 clones, around 89% seen once. Sequences were obtained from PBMCs. This sequence originates from a woman between 18 and 30 years old in good health and CMV-seronegative.

The CDR3 DNA sequence: TGTGCCAGCAGCTTAGAAAACACCTTTGGGCAGTTCTTC. Its translation is CASSLENTFGQFF. V is TRBV11-2 and J is TRBJ2-1; D is unclear. Trimming pared 0 bases from V and 12 bases from J, leaving 12 bases between. This CDR3 is built from 13 residues. Germline V lookup: CDR1 SGHAT, CDR2 FQNNGV.